The 16 T cell receptor beta chains reported below all come from one sample, sequenced in a study of T cells in Graves' hyperthyroidism and ophthalmopathy. RNA transcripts served as the template for amplifying TCR beta CDR3 regions. An initial round of RT-PCR targeting the TCR CDR3 relied on the HTBI primer set. In TCRdb, the multiplex PCR reads were re-called with MiXCR into one record per CDR3 protein. The sample lists 210,000 or so distinct CDR3 sequences; 17% were seen once. Sequencing was carried out using blood. The receptors were sampled from a man aged 45-60 years with Graves' hyperthyroidism.

The chain recombines TRBV20-1 with TRBJ2-7; 9 nucleotides align to TRBD2. The V gene end was trimmed by 5 bases and the J gene end by 4 bases; junction bases not matched to a gene: 18. Germline CDR1 and CDR2: DFQATT and SNEGSKA (reference sequence). The length of the CDR3 is 17 residues. The CDR3 reads CSAWGRGVLAGSYEQYF. The CDR3 DNA follows: TGCAGTGCTTGGGGCAGGGGGGTGCTAGCGGGGTCTTACGAGCAGTACTTC.

This rearrangement joins TRBV4-3 to TRBJ2-5, with 8 positions matching TRBD2. The CDR3 totals 15 residues. The germline CDR1 and CDR2 sequences are LGHNA and YSLEER. The trim removed 1 base at V and 5 bases at J, leaving 6 bases unmatched. CDR3 amino acids: CASSQAGGPGETQYF. The DNA of the CDR3 is TGCGCCAGCAGCCAAGCGGGAGGGCCTGGGGAGACCCAGTACTTC.

The V gene is TRBV7-2, the J gene TRBJ1-4; D not resolved. This CDR3 spans 16 amino acids. Deletions cut 5 bases from V and 0 bases from J, with 13 bases between. Germline CDR1 and CDR2: SGHTA and FQGNSA. The CDR3 bases are TGTGCCAGCAGCCTCATAGGTGGGCCAACTAATGAAAAACTGTTTTTT. Translating gives CASSLIGGPTNEKLFF.

The sample holds many counts of this clonotype. CDR3 sequence: CASSSPGQVYEQYF. The CDR3 region has the DNA TGTGCCAGCAGTTCCCCCGGACAGGTCTACGAGCAGTACTTC. The V and J genes are TRBV27 and TRBJ2-7; 7 bases are shared with TRBD1. Germline V gene lookup returns CDR1 MNHEY and CDR2 SMNVEV (reference sequence). V lost 4 bases to trimming and J lost 3 bases; unmatched junction nucleotides: 6. The CDR3 has 14 residues.

This clonotype was observed many times. This chain links TRBV20-1 with TRBJ2-7, with D hard to call. The V gene lost 0 bases and the J gene lost 3 bases, with 12 bases spanning the gap. The CDR3 loop spans 14 amino acids. Germline CDR1 is DFQATT and CDR2 is SNEGSKA (reference sequence). The CDR3 loop is CSAREGGEYYEQYF. The DNA for the CDR3 is TGCAGTGCTAGAGAGGGTGGAGAGTACTACGAGCAGTACTTC.

This clonotype has at least ten counts. The CDR3: CSARTGGGNTGELFF. The CDR3 coding sequence is TGCAGCGCCCGGACAGGGGGAGGGAACACCGGGGAGCTGTTTTTT. The rearrangement links TRBV29-1 to TRBJ2-2, with 10 bases fitting TRBD1. V dropped 7 bases and J dropped 1; count of bases not matched to a gene: 6. Germline CDR1 reads SQVTM; CDR2 reads ANQGSEA. The CDR3 runs 15 residues.

This clonotype was detected many times. The rearrangement links TRBV28 to TRBJ2-7; no reliable D call. Germline assignment: CDR1 MDHEN and CDR2 SYDVKM. The CDR3 spans 14 residues. Trimming took 8 bases from V and 2 from J, leaving 16 bases between them. The chain's CDR3 is CASGLSWAPYEQYF. The CDR3 nucleotides read TGTGCCAGCGGGTTAAGCTGGGCTCCCTACGAGCAGTACTTC.

The chain uses TRBV6-1 and TRBJ2-7; D is ambiguous. The germline gives CDR1 MNHNS, CDR2 SASEGT. This CDR3 is 11 amino acids long. V lost 7 bases and J 6 bases, leaving 10 bases between the germline ends. CDR3 in amino acids: CASMLIGEQYF. The CDR3 DNA sequence: TGTGCCAGCATGTTAATTGGCGAGCAGTACTTC.

This clonotype has at least ten counts. This chain joins TRBV18 and TRBJ2-3; 13 bases line up with TRBD2. V was clipped by 3 bases and J by 2 bases; unmatched bases: 2. Germline CDR1 is KGHSH and CDR2 is LQKENI. The CDR3 spans 16 residues. This CDR3 is CASSPGLAGDTDTQYF. DNA for the CDR3: TGTGCCAGCTCACCCGGACTAGCGGGAGACACAGATACGCAGTATTTT.

The V gene is TRBV11-2, the J gene TRBJ2-1; TRBD2 matches 12 bases. The V gene's germline CDR1 is SGHAT and CDR2 FQNNGV. V lost 5 bases to trimming and J lost 6 bases; unmatched junction nucleotides: 14. CDR3 length equals 18 residues. CDR3 protein: CASSRRGLWTSGINEQFF. CDR3 bases: TGTGCCAGCAGCCGCAGGGGGCTATGGACTAGCGGGATCAATGAGCAGTTCTTC.

This CDR3 is CANSQGAYNTGELFF. CDR3 nucleotides: TGTGCCAATTCACAGGGGGCATATAACACCGGGGAGCTGTTTTTT. This chain connects TRBV27 to TRBJ2-2, with TRBD1 matching 9 bases. CDR3 size: 15 residues. Germline trimming cut 10 bases from V and 2 bases from J; bases unmatched to any gene: 8. Per germline, CDR1 MNHEY and CDR2 SMNVEV (reference sequence).

Only a few counts were recorded for this clonotype. The chain is built from TRBV14 and TRBJ2-3; D is unclear. V lost 5 bases, J lost 1 base, and 19 bases lay in between. This CDR3 contains 17 residues. The germline V gene encodes CDR1 SGHDN and CDR2 FVKESK. Here the CDR3 reads CASSNRLALRGTDTQYF. The CDR3 nucleotides are TGTGCCAGCAGCAACCGCTTGGCCTTGCGCGGCACAGATACGCAGTATTTT.

This clonotype was counted at least ten times. This chain connects TRBV6-1 to TRBJ1-4; D gene ambiguous. Germline CDR1 and CDR2: MNHNS and SASEGT. The CDR3 length is 14 residues. V lost 7 bases and J lost 7, with 16 bases in between. CDR3 in DNA: TGTGCCAGCACTTTCTCCAGCAGAACTGAAAAACTGTTTTTT. It translates to CASTFSSRTEKLFF.

There are many counts of this clonotype. The gene calls are TRBV11-3 and TRBJ2-2; a possible D gene is TRBD1 (5 bases). This CDR3 comprises 15 residues. From germline, CDR1 is SGHNT and CDR2 YENEEA. V was pared by 5 bases and J by 5 bases, with 15 bases between. The chain's CDR3 is CASSQGGSGTGELFF. The CDR3 region has the DNA TGTGCCAGCAGCCAGGGTGGTAGTGGTACCGGGGAGCTGTTTTTT.

This clonotype has ten or more counts. The gene calls are TRBV20-1 and TRBJ2-7, with 15 bases that match TRBD2. The CDR3 has 16 residues. With 4 bases clipped from V and 3 bases from J, the junction kept 7 bases outside the gene matches. Germline CDR1 reads DFQATT; CDR2 reads SNEGSKA (reference sequence). CDR3 sequence reads: CSATGTSGRTFYEQYF. CDR3 nucleotides: TGCAGTGCTACAGGGACTAGCGGGAGGACTTTCTACGAGCAGTACTTC.

There are a few counts of this clonotype. V gene TRBV20-1 combines with J gene TRBJ2-3; 9 bases align to TRBD2. The CDR3 runs to 15 residues. Germline V gene sequence: CDR1 DFQATT, CDR2 SNEGSKA (reference sequence). J was trimmed by 4 bases and V by 7 bases; bases with no gene match: 12. CDR3 DNA sequence: TGCAGTGAAAGAGCTAGCGGGATTAGGGCAGATACGCAGTATTTT. Encoded protein: CSERASGIRADTQYF.